These 23 T cell receptor beta chains were all obtained from the same sample, sequenced in a study of blood T cell repertoires in COVID-19. Method: immunoSEQ multiplex PCR; TCRdb's copy keeps in-frame clones and lacks some. The sample lists roughly 160,000 clones, roughly 89% seen once, with 3.5% to 4% in the top ten. What was sequenced was peripheral blood. The receptors originated from an older woman who had recovered from COVID-19.

The V call is TRBV5-5, the J call TRBJ1-3, with D maybe TRBD1 (5 bases). The germline gives CDR1 SGHKS, CDR2 YYEKEE (reference sequence). This CDR3 is built from 13 residues. Trimming shortened V by 4 bases and J by 4 bases, and 9 bases separated the two germline ends. The CDR3 is CASSAGPGNTIYF. CDR3 DNA: TGTGCCAGCAGCGCGGGACCGGGAAACACCATATATTTT.

V gene TRBV28 combines with J gene TRBJ2-1; 10 bases are shared with TRBD2. Losses at the gene ends were 8 bases for V and 7 bases for J; bases not matched to a gene: 5. Germline loops: CDR1 MDHEN, CDR2 SYDVKM. The CDR3 length is 13 residues. The CDR3 protein is CASVAGGGNEQFF. In DNA form, the CDR3 reads TGTGCCAGCGTAGCGGGGGGTGGTAATGAGCAGTTCTTC.

The J gene is TRBJ2-1, the V gene TRBV9, with D possibly being TRBD2 (6 bases). V lost 2 bases and J 7 bases, leaving 10 bases between the germline ends. The CDR3 spans 13 residues. Germline loops: CDR1 SGDLS, CDR2 YYNGEE. The CDR3 region has the DNA TGTGCCAGCAGCGTGACTAGTGGGAATGAGCAGTTCTTC. Residues: CASSVTSGNEQFF. The whole variable domain, filled in from reference TRBV9 and TRBJ2-1, reads DSGVTQTPKHLITATGQRVTLRCSPRSGDLSVYWYQQSLDQGLQFLIQYYNGEERAKGNILERFSAQQFPDLHSELNLSSLELGDSALYFCASSVTSGNEQFFGPGTRLTVL.

The gene calls are TRBV6-5 and TRBJ1-3; tentative D call: TRBD1 (5 bases). Germline assignment: CDR1 MNHEY and CDR2 SVGAGI. The V end was cut by 6 bases, the J end by 0 bases, with 12 bases between. This CDR3 has 15 residues. This CDR3 reads CASSSGLNSGNTIYF. The CDR3 nucleotides read TGTGCCAGCAGCTCGGGACTGAACTCTGGAAACACCATATATTTT.

The V and J genes are TRBV27 and TRBJ1-6, with 9 nucleotides matching TRBD1. Germline assignment: CDR1 MNHEY and CDR2 SMNVEV (reference sequence). This CDR3 region has 15 residues. The V and J ends lost 6 bases and 12 bases, in that order; junction bases with no gene match: 12. CDR3 DNA: TGTGCCAGCAGCCTTTTCGGGACAGGGTCATTACCCCTCCACTTT. It yields the protein CASSLFGTGSLPLHF.

This sequence joins TRBV11-2 and TRBJ2-7; 8 bases line up with TRBD1. Germline-derived CDR1 and CDR2 are SGHAT and FQNNGV. The CDR3 length is 13 residues. After removal of 5 bases from V and 7 bases from J, the junction contained 7 bases not matched to a gene. CDR3: CASSRFRGQEQYF. The CDR3 DNA sequence: TGTGCCAGCAGCAGATTCAGGGGGCAGGAGCAGTACTTC. The variable domain in full, completed from reference TRBV11-2 and TRBJ2-7, reads EAGVAQSPRYKIIEKRQSVAFWCNPISGHATLYWYQQILGQGPKLLIQFQNNGVVDDSQLPKDRFSAERLKGVDSTLKIQPAKLEDSAVYLCASSRFRGQEQYFGPGTRLTVT.

The rearrangement uses TRBV28 and TRBJ1-4; weak D call: TRBD1 (5 bases). CDR3 length: 13 residues. Germline CDR1 MDHEN, CDR2 SYDVKM. V was pared by 8 bases and J by 5 bases, with 12 bases between. CDR3 protein: CASGTPRNEKLFF. CDR3 DNA: TGTGCCAGCGGGACTCCGAGGAATGAAAAACTGTTTTTT. The variable domain in full, with the rest retrieved from reference TRBV28 and TRBJ1-4, is DVKVTQSSRYLVKRTGEKVFLECVQDMDHENMFWYRQDPGLGLRLIYFSYDVKMKEKGDIPEGYSVSREKKERFSLILESASTNQTSMYLCASGTPRNEKLFFGSGTQLSVL.

The gene calls are TRBV24-1 and TRBJ1-5, with D perhaps TRBD1 (6 bases). V dropped 3 bases and J dropped 1 base, with 9 bases sitting between them. Germline loops: CDR1 KGHDR, CDR2 SFDVKD. This CDR3 contains 15 residues. The CDR3: CATSDTQGSNQPQHF. In DNA form, the CDR3 reads TGTGCCACCAGTGATACACAGGGAAGCAATCAGCCCCAGCATTTT.

As to this clone: Sequence at one end of the junction differs from germline and may be a read error. The chain is built from TRBV5-1 and TRBJ2-7; 8 bases map to TRBD1. Germline V CDR1 and CDR2: SGHRS, YFSETQ. CDR3 length: 15 amino acids. The CDR3, as DNA: TGCGCCAGCACCTTGCGGACAGGGTCCTCCTACGAGCAGTACTTC. Translation: CASTLRTGSSYEQYF.

The chain employs TRBV5-5 and TRBJ1-1, with 10 bases fitting TRBD1. The junction had 8 bases not matched to a gene; V was cut back by 4 bases and J by 11 bases. There are 13 residues in the CDR3. CDR1 SGHKS and CDR2 YYEKEE come from the germline V gene (reference sequence). CDR3 residues: CASSGRQGAMAFF. The CDR3 nucleotides read TGTGCCAGCAGCGGACGACAGGGGGCAATGGCTTTCTTT.

Comment on this clone: One end of the junction fails to match germline, which may point to a read error. The genes are TRBV7-9 and TRBJ1-1; a weak D match, TRBD1 (5 bases). Germline V gives CDR1 SEHNR, CDR2 FQNEAQ (reference sequence). There are 15 residues in the CDR3. The DNA of the CDR3 is TGTGCCAGCAGTTTAGGTTGGGGGGAGAACACTGAAGCTTTCTTT. Its protein product is CASSLGWGENTEAFF.

This clone was seen a few times. This chain connects TRBV29-1 to TRBJ2-2, with 11 bases that match TRBD2. The CDR3 consists of 15 residues. Germline-derived CDR1 and CDR2 are SQVTM and ANQGSEA. V shed 4 bases and J 3 bases; nucleotides not matched to a gene: 4. The chain's CDR3 is CSVARTSGYTGELFF. In nucleotides, the CDR3 is TGCAGCGTTGCCCGGACTAGCGGGTACACCGGGGAGCTGTTTTTT.

The J gene is TRBJ1-2, the V gene TRBV3-1 (or the pseudogene TRBV3-2), with TRBD1 as a possible D gene (5 bases). The V end was cut by 3 bases, the J end by 4 bases, with 15 bases between. The length of the CDR3 is 15 residues. Germline V gene data show CDR1 as LGHDT and CDR2 as YNNKEL (reference sequence). For the CDR3, the DNA is TGTGCCAGCAGCCAGCAAACCGACAGATTCTATGGCTACACCTTC. This sequence encodes CASSQQTDRFYGYTF.

The rearrangement joins TRBV4-1 to TRBJ1-4; perhaps TRBD1 as D (6 bases). This CDR3 is 15 amino acids long. V lost 4 bases, J lost 4 bases, and 13 bases lay in between. CDR1 MGHRA and CDR2 YSYEKL come from the germline V gene. The CDR3 nucleotides are TGCGCCAGCAGCCTTACAGGGACAAGTAATGAAAAACTGTTTTTT. It specifies CASSLTGTSNEKLFF.

CDR3 nucleotides: TGTGCCAGCAGCCCAAGGGGGCGGAATGGCTACACCTTC. Amino acids: CASSPRGRNGYTF. This sequence joins TRBV12-3 or TRBV12-4 and TRBJ1-2, with 7 bases that match TRBD1. Germline trimming cut 6 bases from V and 6 bases from J; bases unmatched to any gene: 7. The CDR3 spans 13 residues.

The rearrangement uses TRBV19 and TRBJ2-5; 7 bases match TRBD1. There are 15 residues in the CDR3. Germline trimming cut 4 bases from V and 3 bases from J; bases unmatched to any gene: 8. Germline V gene lookup returns CDR1 LNHDA and CDR2 SQIVND (reference sequence). This CDR3 reads CASSTTGERKETQYF. CDR3 nucleotide sequence: TGTGCCAGTAGTACCACAGGGGAGAGAAAAGAGACCCAGTACTTC.

As concerns this clone: Other DNA sequences in the same sample also yield this CDR3. V gene TRBV3-1 (or the pseudogene TRBV3-2) combines with J gene TRBJ2-1; perhaps TRBD1 as D (6 bases). Germline-derived CDR1 and CDR2 are LGHDT and YNNKEL (reference sequence). V dropped 0 bases and J dropped 0 bases, with 6 bases sitting between them. The CDR3 sequence is 15 residues long. CDR3 sequence: CASSQDRGSYNEQFF. The CDR3 DNA follows: TGTGCCAGCAGCCAAGACAGGGGCTCCTACAATGAGCAGTTCTTC.

A few counts support this clone. The chain combines TRBV12-3 or TRBV12-4 with TRBJ2-7; tentatively, D is TRBD2 (7 bases). The ends were cut back, 7 bases at V and 4 bases at J, with 14 bases in the middle. The CDR3 loop spans 13 amino acids. The CDR3 protein is CASTRGGGYEQYF. The CDR3 bases are TGTGCCAGCACCAGAGGGGGGGGTTACGAGCAGTACTTC.

A note on this clone: One junction end does not reproduce the germline sequence, and a read error may be involved. The genes are TRBV28 and TRBJ2-7; D remains ambiguous. The CDR3 length is 12 residues. CDR1 is MDHEN and CDR2 is SYDVKM in the germline V gene. The CDR3 is CASSLLDYGQYF. The CDR3 coding sequence is TGTGCCAGCAGTTTACTCGATTACGGGCAGTACTTC.

J is TRBJ1-1 and V is TRBV10-3; TRBD1 matches at 8 bases. This CDR3 has 12 residues. Looked up from germline, CDR1 is ENHRY and CDR2 is SYGVKD. CDR3 residues: CVTGQAHTEAFF. The CDR3 region has the DNA TGTGTTACGGGACAGGCCCACACTGAAGCTTTCTTT.

CDR3 protein: CATSDHGTGDQETQYF. The CDR3 coding sequence is TGTGCCACCAGTGACCACGGGACAGGGGACCAAGAGACCCAGTACTTC. The chain joins TRBV24-1 to TRBJ2-5, with TRBD1 matching 10 bases. The trim removed 4 bases at V and 0 bases at J, leaving 4 bases unmatched. The germline V gene encodes CDR1 KGHDR and CDR2 SFDVKD. The CDR3 has 16 amino acids.

The rearrangement links TRBV30 to TRBJ2-7; 7 nucleotides align to TRBD2. The CDR3 covers 12 residues. Germline CDR1 reads GTSNPN; CDR2 reads SVGIG (reference sequence). CDR3 sequence: CGLGGPPNEQYF. CDR3 coding DNA: TGTGGGTTGGGAGGGCCCCCCAACGAGCAGTACTTC.

The V gene is TRBV27, the J gene TRBJ1-2, with TRBD1 matching over 7 bases. The CDR3 covers 16 residues. The V and J ends lost 0 bases and 5 bases, in that order; junction bases with no gene match: 9. Germline V CDR1 and CDR2: MNHEY, SMNVEV (reference sequence). Here the CDR3 DNA reads TGTGCCAGCAGTTTATCGGCACCCGGGACAGTATATGGCTACACCTTC. Protein: CASSLSAPGTVYGYTF.